Below, 12 T cell receptor beta chains from the same sample are listed, as sequenced in a study of post-analysis software for immune sequencing data. Unique molecular identifiers had been added to the TCR beta cDNA libraries. TCRdb re-called the PCR reads with MiXCR, one entry per CDR3 protein. Among some 690,000 distinct CDR3 sequences listed, roughly 29% were seen once. No cognate antigen is known for these TCRs. The study's findings and limits: Five TRBV segments were significantly more frequent in patients than in controls. TRBV5-6, TRBV5-1 and TRBV20-1 were among these segments.

Sequenced sample: blood. These receptors were taken from a girl aged 10 to 17 with multiple sclerosis.

The V and J genes are TRBV20-1 and TRBJ2-1, with D maybe TRBD2 (5 bases). V was cut by 0 bases and J by 5 bases, with 14 bases left in between. CDR1 is DFQATT, CDR2 SNEGSKA, per germline (reference sequence). The CDR3 length is 15 residues. CDR3 residues: CSAREGSGPDNEQFF. Written as DNA, the CDR3 is TGCAGTGCTAGAGAGGGGAGCGGCCCTGACAATGAGCAGTTCTTC.

This sequence joins TRBV7-2 and TRBJ2-5; 13 bases fit TRBD2. Germline V lookup: CDR1 SGHTA, CDR2 FQGNSA. The CDR3 contains 17 residues. V was clipped by 5 bases and J by 5 bases; unmatched bases: 11. Here the CDR3 reads CASSPGLAGEVWETQYF. CDR3 in DNA: TGTGCCAGCAGCCCTGGACTAGCGGGAGAAGTATGGGAGACCCAGTACTTC. The whole variable domain, filled in from reference TRBV7-2 and TRBJ2-5, reads GAGVSQSPSNKVTEKGKDVELRCDPISGHTALYWYRQSLGQGLEFLIYFQGNSAPDKSGLPSDRFSAERTGGSVSTLTIQRTQQEDSAVYLCASSPGLAGEVWETQYFGPGTRLLVL.

V is TRBV12-3 or TRBV12-4 and J is TRBJ2-7; 12 bases match TRBD1. Trimming removed 6 bases from V and 0 bases from J; junction bases left unmatched: 6. The CDR3 sequence is 16 residues long. The CDR3, as DNA: TGTGCCAGCAGGGCCGGGACAGGGGGCGTCTCCTACGAGCAGTACTTC. This translates into CASRAGTGGVSYEQYF.

There are a few counts of this clonotype. The chain joins TRBV20-1 to TRBJ1-2; TRBD1 matches 8 bases. Germline CDR1 and CDR2: DFQATT and SNEGSKA (reference sequence). The CDR3 loop spans 12 amino acids. V shed 6 bases and J 10 bases; nucleotides not matched to a gene: 10. CDR3 DNA sequence: TGCAGTGCCGGTCGGACAGGGCAGTACTACACCTTC. It is translated as CSAGRTGQYYTF.

The rearrangement joins TRBV20-1 to TRBJ2-1; no clear D. Trimming took off 3 bases at V and 8 bases at J, with 5 bases between the two ends. This CDR3 contains 10 residues. CDR1 and CDR2 (germline): DFQATT, SNEGSKA (reference sequence). This chain's CDR3 is CSASFDEQFF. The CDR3, as DNA: TGCAGTGCTAGTTTTGATGAGCAGTTCTTC.

There are a few counts of this clonotype. The V gene is TRBV20-1, the J gene TRBJ2-3, with 11 bases matching TRBD2. The ends lost 5 bases at V and 6 bases at J; junction bases unmatched: 10. This CDR3 spans 15 amino acids. Looked up from germline, CDR1 is DFQATT and CDR2 is SNEGSKA (reference sequence). The CDR3: CSAVQVSGRADTQYF. CDR3 nucleotide sequence: TGCAGTGCTGTCCAAGTTAGCGGGAGGGCCGATACGCAGTATTTT.

This clonotype has only a few counts. J is TRBJ2-7 and V is TRBV28; 7 bases agree with TRBD2. J lost 7 bases, V lost 5 bases, and 14 bases had no gene match. From germline, CDR1 is MDHEN and CDR2 SYDVKM. The CDR3 contains 15 residues. CDR3 region: CASSPSGTGGWEQYF. The CDR3 DNA sequence: TGTGCCAGCAGTCCCTCCGGGACGGGGGGATGGGAGCAGTACTTC.

This clonotype was counted a few times. This chain uses TRBV6-1 with TRBJ2-7; D is possibly TRBD2 (6 bases). The V gene lost 5 bases and the J gene lost 5 bases, with 16 bases spanning the gap. CDR1 and CDR2 from the germline V gene are MNHNS and SASEGT. This CDR3 contains 14 residues. CDR3 in amino acids: CASSPNRGSNEQYF. CDR3 nucleotide sequence: TGTGCCAGCAGTCCCAACCGGGGGAGTAACGAGCAGTACTTC.

The genes are TRBV12-3 or TRBV12-4 and TRBJ1-5; perhaps TRBD1 as D (5 bases). This CDR3 has 12 amino acids. Trimming took off 8 bases at V and 11 bases at J, with 16 bases between the two ends. The CDR3, as DNA: TGTGCCAGCGGGGCAACCCCGGGAGCCCAGCATTTT. Protein: CASGATPGAQHF.

The chain uses TRBV20-1 and TRBJ2-7; D is unresolved. Germline CDR1 DFQATT, CDR2 SNEGSKA (reference sequence). CDR3 length: 11 amino acids. Trimming took off 1 base at V and 9 bases at J, with 10 bases between the two ends. The CDR3 reads CSARGSDGQYF. DNA of the CDR3: TGCAGTGCTAGAGGGTCAGACGGGCAGTACTTC.

The V gene is TRBV7-9, the J gene TRBJ1-5, with 8 bases that match TRBD1. Germline CDR1 and CDR2: SEHNR and FQNEAQ (reference sequence). V lost 5 bases, J lost 7 bases, and 10 bases stayed unmatched. The length of the CDR3 is 15 residues. As DNA, the CDR3 is TGTGCCAGCAGCCCCGCGCAGGGGGCCGGGCAGCCCCAGCATTTT. Protein: CASSPAQGAGQPQHF.

The V gene is TRBV7-2, the J gene TRBJ1-1; D is uncertain. This CDR3 has 14 amino acids. Germline values: CDR1 SGHTA, CDR2 FQGNSA. Between the trimmed V and J ends, which lost 5 bases and 2 bases, there was a span of 12 bases. CDR3 in amino acids: CASSPSGKNTEAFF. The CDR3, as DNA: TGTGCCAGCAGCCCAAGTGGGAAAAACACTGAAGCTTTCTTT.